The clone carrying this T cell receptor beta chain is a singleton in its sample. Execution of the assay was at deep level. Generated by immunoSEQ multiplex PCR, the TCRdb table keeps only in-frame clones and is missing some. The sample yields some 1,400,000 clones, about 96% seen once. The germline V gene encodes CDR1 SQVTM and CDR2 ANQGSEA. The CDR3 has 15 amino acids. V was cut by 4 bases and J by 0 bases, with 13 bases left in between. This entry comes from a study of shared clonotypes between healthy human individuals. V is TRBV29-1 and J is TRBJ2-4, with D uncertain. Sequencing was carried out using naive CD4+ T cells sorted from blood. The subset is: CD45RA+ positively selected. This receptor was obtained from a young man in good health. The CDR3 here is CSVGVRAVAKNIQYF. The CDR3 DNA is TGCAGCGTTGGGGTTCGGGCGGTAGCCAAAAACATTCAGTACTTC.